The clone carrying this T cell receptor (beta chain) was observed at least ten times. Antigen specificity is unknown. Making the TCR beta libraries involved quantitative 5'-RACE with molecular barcodes. MiXCR, applied by TCRdb to the 5' RACE reads, yields one record per CDR3 protein. The data contain about 140,000 distinct CDR3 sequences, roughly 11% of them singletons. The record originates from a study of CD8 T cells in ankylosing spondylitis. Study-wide results and limits: According to the report, clones linked to the disease were significantly enriched in matched synovial fluid samples taken from ankylosing spondylitis patients. A subset of motif variants has previously been described in the synovial fluid and blood of reactive arthritis.

The sample was blood, either unsorted or a sorted T cell fraction (not recorded which). The sequence derives from a female donor with ankylosing spondylitis or in good health (not recorded which).

The DNA of the CDR3 is TGTGCCACCAGTGATTACCCGGCCCCGGCTAGCGGCTACACCTTC. As protein: CATSDYPAPASGYTF. The chain has TRBV24-1 and TRBJ1-2; D is undetermined. The CDR3 has 15 amino acids. Trimming removed 2 bases at V and 8 bases at J, with 17 bases between. Germline CDR1 is KGHDR and CDR2 is SFDVKD.